This T cell receptor beta chain was obtained from a study of T cells in narcolepsy. Libraries were prepared by immunoSEQ multiplex PCR; TCRdb keeps only in-frame clonotypes and omits some of them. The table records 13,000 or so clones, roughly 89% of them present only once. The germline gives CDR1 KGHSH, CDR2 LQKENI. There are 13 residues in the CDR3. V lost 5 bases to trimming and J lost 4 bases; unmatched junction nucleotides: 2. This sequence originates from a human donor with narcolepsy. The chain uses TRBV18 and TRBJ2-1; 7 positions match TRBD2. The source material was CD45RA- memory CD4+ T cells from PBMCs. CDR3 bases: TGTGCCAGCTCAGCTAGCGGTTACAATGAGCAGTTCTTC. Translating gives CASSASGYNEQFF.